Listed below are T cell receptor beta chains from one sample, sequenced in a study of cytomegalovirus exposure and HLA in healthy donors. TCRdb's copy holds only in-frame clones and misses some; the assay was immunoSEQ multiplex PCR. The sample shows 150,000 to 200,000 clones, 70% to 80% of them seen only once. Sequenced material: PBMCs. Source of these receptors: a man between 45 and 60 years old in good health and CMV-seropositive. Each CDR3 is given with its conserved first and last residue. A D gene is named only where the DNA matches it firmly. Expanded clones get a size class; other rows say once, few or many, or leave the size out.

j_call | v_call | clone_size | d_call | cdr3_nt | cdr3_aa
TRBJ2-1 | TRBV19 | few | TRBD1 | TGTGCCAGTAGTGGGACAGGGTACAATGAGCAGTTCTTC | CASSGTGYNEQFF
TRBJ2-1 | TRBV7-6 | NA | NA | TGTGCCAGCAGCTTAGGACCGGGGAATGAGCAGTTCTTC | CASSLGPGNEQFF
TRBJ2-1 | TRBV4-3 | NA | NA | TGCGCCAGCAGCCAAGCGCTAGGGGGCAATGAGCAGTTCTTC | CASSQALGGNEQFF
TRBJ2-1 | TRBV5-4 | NA | TRBD2 | TGTGCCAGCAGCTCCGGGGGGGCGATCTACAATGAGCAGTTCTTC | CASSSGGAIYNEQFF
TRBJ2-5 | TRBV6-1 | once | NA | TGTGCCAGCAGTGATGGGCAGGTCCAGACCCAGTACTTC | CASSDGQVQTQYF
TRBJ2-7 | TRBV5-6 | NA | NA | TGTGCCAGCAGCTTGAAACCGGGCTACGAGCAGTACTTC | CASSLKPGYEQYF
TRBJ2-2 | TRBV10-1 | once | NA | TGCGCCAGTGCCGGGACTGGGAACACCGGGGAGCTGTTTTTT | CASAGTGNTGELFF
TRBJ2-2 | TRBV6-5 | few | NA | TGTGCCAGCGGGACTTCGAACACCGGGGAGCTGTTTTTT | CASGTSNTGELFF
TRBJ2-1 | TRBV9 | NA | NA | TGTGCCAGCAGCGTAGCTCTGAGCTCCTACAATGAGCAGTTCTTC | CASSVALSSYNEQFF
TRBJ2-3 | TRBV15 | few | NA | TGTGCCACCAGCAAGGGGACAGATACGCAGTATTTT | CATSKGTDTQYF
TRBJ1-4 | TRBV5-1 | few | NA | TGCGCCAGCAGCTTGGTCCCGGGTGAAAAACTGTTTTTT | CASSLVPGEKLFF
TRBJ2-7 | TRBV14 | NA | TRBD1 | TGTGCCAGCAGCCTTACTACCGGGACAGGCATAATGTCCTACGAGCAGTACTTC | CASSLTTGTGIMSYEQYF
TRBJ2-1 | TRBV10-1 | NA | TRBD2 | TGCGCCAGCACCTTGACTAGCGGGGGGGCAAATGAGCAGTTCTTC | CASTLTSGGANEQFF
TRBJ2-3 | TRBV9 | NA | TRBD2 | TGTGCCAGCAGCACCCAGACTAGCGGGGGGTCAGATACGCAGTATTTT | CASSTQTSGGSDTQYF
TRBJ2-2 | TRBV18 | once | TRBD1 | TGTGCCAGCTCACCTGGACAGGTCAACACCGGGGAGCTGTTTTTT | CASSPGQVNTGELFF
TRBJ1-6 | TRBV7-2 | NA | NA | TGTGCCAGCAGCTTGGGAGGGAGCTCCTATAATTCACCCCTCCACTTT | CASSLGGSSYNSPLHF
TRBJ2-3 | TRBV9 | NA | TRBD2 | TGTGCCAGCAGCGTTAGCGGGGGGAACACAGATACGCAGTATTTT | CASSVSGGNTDTQYF
TRBJ2-3 | TRBV2 | NA | TRBD1 | TGTGCCAGCAGTGAACGTTCGAGACAGGGCTCTAAAGATACGCAGTATTTT | CASSERSRQGSKDTQYF
TRBJ1-2 | TRBV6-5 | NA | NA | TGTGCCAGCAGCCTTCCCGGGGTTCAACGATACACCTTC | CASSLPGVQRYTF
TRBJ1-2 | TRBV7-8 | NA | NA | TGTGCCAGCAGCTTAGGGGCAGGGAACCCTAACTATGGCTACACCTTC | CASSLGAGNPNYGYTF
TRBJ1-5 | TRBV10-3 | NA | NA | TGTGCCATCAGGGCCGGGACTTCAAATCAGCCCCAGCATTTT | CAIRAGTSNQPQHF
TRBJ1-2 | TRBV6-5 | NA | NA | TGTGCCAGCAGTTACGTGCGTCAGGGGCACTATGGCTACACCTTC | CASSYVRQGHYGYTF
TRBJ1-1 | TRBV5-1 | NA | NA | TGCGCCAGCAGTCGGGCGGGGCTCGCTGAAGCTTTCTTT | CASSRAGLAEAFF
TRBJ2-7 | TRBV30 | few | NA | TGTGCCTGGATGCGGCTAGACTCCTACGAGCAGTACTTC | CAWMRLDSYEQYF
TRBJ2-5 | TRBV5-1 | NA | NA | TGCGCCAGCAGCCCTCTGAGCGGCCAAGAGACCCAGTACTTC | CASSPLSGQETQYF
TRBJ2-6 | TRBV5-1 | NA | TRBD1 | TGCGCCAGCAGCGACGGACAGGGGGCGGCTGGGGCCAACGTCCTGACTTTC | CASSDGQGAAGANVLTF
TRBJ1-4 | TRBV15 | NA | NA | TGTGCCACCAGCTCCCGGACACGGGATGAAAAACTGTTTTTT | CATSSRTRDEKLFF
TRBJ1-1 | TRBV7-9 | NA | NA | TGTGCCAGCAGCCTACAGGCGACTGAAGCTTTCTTT | CASSLQATEAFF
TRBJ2-5 | TRBV5-4 | NA | TRBD1 | TGTGCCAGCAGCCCCATTGTAGGGGGCTGGGAGACCCAGTACTTC | CASSPIVGGWETQYF
TRBJ1-2 | TRBV9 | NA | NA | TGTGCCAGCAGCGAAGGGGGGGGACTTGGCTACACCTTC | CASSEGGGLGYTF
TRBJ2-3 | TRBV6-6 | NA | NA | TGTGCCAGCAGTGTGACCGGGGTGGGCACAGATACGCAGTATTTT | CASSVTGVGTDTQYF
TRBJ2-3 | TRBV18 | NA | NA | TGTGCCAGCTCACTTTCAGGGGCAGATACGCAGTATTTT | CASSLSGADTQYF
TRBJ1-4 | TRBV2 | few | NA | TGTGCCAGCGGGCAGTTTGGGACTCAACTGTTTTTT | CASGQFGTQLFF
TRBJ1-2 | TRBV30 | NA | NA | TGTGCCTGGGAGGACAGATCTAACTATGGCTACACCTTC | CAWEDRSNYGYTF
TRBJ2-4 | TRBV4-3 | NA | TRBD1 | TGCGCCAGCAGCCCGAAGGGACAGGGGGCCAAAAACATTCAGTACTTC | CASSPKGQGAKNIQYF
TRBJ2-3 | TRBV10-2 | NA | TRBD2 | TGCGCCAGCAGTGAGTCGACGAGACTAGCGGGGCCAGATACGCAGTATTTT | CASSESTRLAGPDTQYF
TRBJ2-3 | TRBV6-7 | NA | NA | TGTGCCAGCGCTATAAGGGGGGGCTTAGATACGCAGTATTTT | CASAIRGGLDTQYF
TRBJ1-1 | TRBV11-2 | NA | NA | TGTGCCAGCAGCCCGCGGGGCGGGAACACTGAAGCTTTCTTT | CASSPRGGNTEAFF
TRBJ1-2 | TRBV6-1 | NA | NA | TGTGCCAGCAGTGAAGTACTCTACACCTTC | CASSEVLYTF
TRBJ2-1 | TRBV7-8 | few | TRBD1 | TGTGCCAGCAGCTTAGAGGGGACAGGCCTATACAATGAGCAGTTCTTC | CASSLEGTGLYNEQFF
TRBJ2-6 | TRBV19 | NA | NA | TGTGCCAGTAGTATCTCTACAGGGTCCTACTCTGGGGCCAACGTCCTGACTTTC | CASSISTGSYSGANVLTF
TRBJ2-1 | TRBV2 | NA | NA | TGTGCCAGCAGTTTCCGGTCCTACAATGAGCAGTTCTTC | CASSFRSYNEQFF
TRBJ2-3 | TRBV5-1 | NA | TRBD2 | TGCGCCAGCACCCTTAGCGGGGGGGCCGGAGATACGCAGTATTTT | CASTLSGGAGDTQYF
TRBJ2-5 | TRBV5-6 | few | TRBD2 | TGTGCCAGCAGCTTCGTCCGCCTAGCGGGGGGGAGTCGAGAGACCCAGTACTTC | CASSFVRLAGGSRETQYF